This record covers a single TCR beta chain. What it binds is not known. TCRdb keeps only in-frame clones here, not all; method: immunoSEQ multiplex PCR. The top ten hold approximately 17% of the sample, which has around 94,000 clones, 84% seen once. The CDR3 loop spans 14 amino acids. The V end lost 3 bases, the J end lost 0 bases, and 6 bases lay between the germline ends. Germline-derived CDR1 and CDR2 are LNHDA and SQIVND (reference sequence). The sample belongs to a study of T cell responses to AZD1222 COVID-19 vaccine. Notes on the study in general: Only 6 or 7 individuals given AZD1222 were seropositive at baseline. Donors were largely white British and mainly female; clonal diversity was possibly underestimated. Close to half of all spike-specific TCRs reportedly target regions of the variants that are unmutated.

This clonotype was obtained from an adult in good health. This chain joins TRBV19 and TRBJ1-5; D gene ambiguous. The input for sequencing was peripheral blood, taken on day 0 of AZD1222 vaccination. DNA for the CDR3: TGTGCCAGTAGTATCAGGAGTAGCAATCAGCCCCAGCATTTT. This sequence encodes CASSIRSSNQPQHF.